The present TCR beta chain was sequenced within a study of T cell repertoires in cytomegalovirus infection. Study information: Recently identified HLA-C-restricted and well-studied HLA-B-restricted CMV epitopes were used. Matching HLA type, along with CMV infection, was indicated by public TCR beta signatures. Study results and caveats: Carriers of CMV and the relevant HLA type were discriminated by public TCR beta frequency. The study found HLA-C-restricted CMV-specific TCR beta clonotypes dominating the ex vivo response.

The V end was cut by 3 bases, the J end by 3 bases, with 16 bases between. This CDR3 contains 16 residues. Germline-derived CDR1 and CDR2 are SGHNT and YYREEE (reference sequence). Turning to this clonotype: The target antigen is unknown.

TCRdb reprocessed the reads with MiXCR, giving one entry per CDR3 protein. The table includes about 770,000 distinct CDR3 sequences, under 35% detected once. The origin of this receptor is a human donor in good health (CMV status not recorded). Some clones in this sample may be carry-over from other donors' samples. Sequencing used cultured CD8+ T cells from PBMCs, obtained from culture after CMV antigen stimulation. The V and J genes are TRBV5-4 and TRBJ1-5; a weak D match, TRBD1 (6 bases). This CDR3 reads CASSSGEGGANQPQHF. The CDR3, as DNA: TGTGCCAGCAGCTCCGGAGAGGGGGGAGCCAATCAGCCCCAGCATTTT.